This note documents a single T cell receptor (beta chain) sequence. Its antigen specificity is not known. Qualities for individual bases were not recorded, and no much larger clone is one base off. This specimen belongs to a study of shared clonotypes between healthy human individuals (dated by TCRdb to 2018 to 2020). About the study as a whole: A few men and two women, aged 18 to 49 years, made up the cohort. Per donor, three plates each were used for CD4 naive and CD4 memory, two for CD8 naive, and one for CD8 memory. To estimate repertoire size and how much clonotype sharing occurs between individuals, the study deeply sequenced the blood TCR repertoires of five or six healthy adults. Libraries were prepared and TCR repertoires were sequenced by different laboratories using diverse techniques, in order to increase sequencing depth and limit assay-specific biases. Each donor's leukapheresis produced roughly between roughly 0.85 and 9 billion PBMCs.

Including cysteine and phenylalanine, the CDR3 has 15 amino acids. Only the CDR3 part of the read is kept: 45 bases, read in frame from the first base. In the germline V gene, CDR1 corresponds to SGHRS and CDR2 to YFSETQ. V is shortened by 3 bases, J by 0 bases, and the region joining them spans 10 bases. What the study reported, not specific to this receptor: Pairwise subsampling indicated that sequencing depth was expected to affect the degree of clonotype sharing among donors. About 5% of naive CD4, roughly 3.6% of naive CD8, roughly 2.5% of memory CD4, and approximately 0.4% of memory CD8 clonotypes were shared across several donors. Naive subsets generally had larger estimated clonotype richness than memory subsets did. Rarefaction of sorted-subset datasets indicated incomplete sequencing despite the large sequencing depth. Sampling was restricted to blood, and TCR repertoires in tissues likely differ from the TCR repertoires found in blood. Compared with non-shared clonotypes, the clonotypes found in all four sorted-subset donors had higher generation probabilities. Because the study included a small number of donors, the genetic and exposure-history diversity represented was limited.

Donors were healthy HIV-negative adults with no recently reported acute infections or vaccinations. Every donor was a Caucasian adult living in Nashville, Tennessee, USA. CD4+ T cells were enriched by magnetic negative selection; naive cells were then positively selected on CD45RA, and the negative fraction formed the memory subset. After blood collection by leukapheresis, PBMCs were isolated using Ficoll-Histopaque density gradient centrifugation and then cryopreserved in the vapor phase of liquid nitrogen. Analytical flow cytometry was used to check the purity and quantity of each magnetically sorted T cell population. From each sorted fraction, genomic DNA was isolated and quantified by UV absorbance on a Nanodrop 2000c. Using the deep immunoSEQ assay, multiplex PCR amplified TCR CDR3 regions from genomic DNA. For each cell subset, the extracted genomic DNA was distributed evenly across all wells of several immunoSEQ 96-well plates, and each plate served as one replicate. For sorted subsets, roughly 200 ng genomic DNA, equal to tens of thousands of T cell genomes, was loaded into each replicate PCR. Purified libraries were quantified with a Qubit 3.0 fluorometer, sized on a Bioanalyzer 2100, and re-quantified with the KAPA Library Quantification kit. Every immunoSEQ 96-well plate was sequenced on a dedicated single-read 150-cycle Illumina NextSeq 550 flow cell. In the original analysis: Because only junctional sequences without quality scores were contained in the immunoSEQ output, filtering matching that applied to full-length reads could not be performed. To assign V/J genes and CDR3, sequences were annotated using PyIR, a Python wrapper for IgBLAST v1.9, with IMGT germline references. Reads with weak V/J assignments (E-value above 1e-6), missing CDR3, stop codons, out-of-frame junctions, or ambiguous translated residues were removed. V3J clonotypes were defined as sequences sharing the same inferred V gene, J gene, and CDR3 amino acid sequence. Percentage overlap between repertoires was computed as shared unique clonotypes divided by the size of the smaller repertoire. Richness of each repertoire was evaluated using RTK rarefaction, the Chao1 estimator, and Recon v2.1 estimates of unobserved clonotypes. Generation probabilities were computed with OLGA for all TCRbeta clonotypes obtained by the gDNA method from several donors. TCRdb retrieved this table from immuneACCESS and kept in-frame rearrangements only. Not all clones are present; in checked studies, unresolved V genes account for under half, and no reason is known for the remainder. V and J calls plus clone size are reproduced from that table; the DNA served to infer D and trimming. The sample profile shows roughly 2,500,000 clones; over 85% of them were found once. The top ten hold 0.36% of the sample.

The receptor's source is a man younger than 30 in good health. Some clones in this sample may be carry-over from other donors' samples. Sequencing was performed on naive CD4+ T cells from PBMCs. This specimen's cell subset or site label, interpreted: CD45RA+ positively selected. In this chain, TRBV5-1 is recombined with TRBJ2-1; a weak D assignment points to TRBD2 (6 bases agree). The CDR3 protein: CASSSMGGSYNEQFF. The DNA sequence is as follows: TGCGCCAGCAGCTCCATGGGGGGCTCCTACAATGAGCAGTTCTTC.